This T cell receptor (beta chain) was found in a study of T cells in localized non-small cell lung cancer. Study-wide results and caveats: Because only a single region of the tumor was sequenced, heterogeneity remains possible. In adjacent lung, a median about 50 of the top 100 tumor clones were found.

This table comes from immunoSEQ multiplex PCR, and its TCRdb copy is limited to in-frame clones, with some not included. The table records over 20,000 clones, around 85% of them present only once. As regards this clone: Its specificity is unknown.

The CDR3 loop spans 14 amino acids. Per the germline V gene, CDR1 is MNHNS and CDR2 is SASEGT. Trimming removed 6 bases from V and 4 bases from J; junction bases left unmatched: 6. This specimen was peripheral blood, taken before any cancer treatment. The rearrangement joins TRBV6-1 to TRBJ1-1; TRBD1 matches at 9 bases. This clonotype was obtained from a man aged 40-75 years with stage III squamous cell lung carcinoma. DNA of the CDR3: TGTGCCAGCAGACCCATGACAGGGGGCACTGAAGCTTTCTTT. It encodes CASRPMTGGTEAFF.